The next 24 T cell receptor beta chains were all read from a single sample in a study of blood T cells in healthy people across ages. PCR was performed a second time for about 7 to 12 cycles using a sample-barcoded 5' primer and a J-beta primer mix. Via MiXCR, TCRdb re-called the 5' RACE reads, giving one row per CDR3 protein. The table has around 1,600,000 distinct CDR3 sequences, roughly 43% seen once. The sequenced sample consisted of blood. All receptors derive from a woman younger than 30 in good health.

This clonotype was counted only a few times. The rearrangement joins TRBV4-1 to TRBJ2-3; D may be TRBD1 (6 bases). Deletions cut 0 bases from V and 0 bases from J, with 13 bases between. CDR1 and CDR2 from the germline V gene are MGHRA and YSYEKL. The CDR3 is 17 amino acids. In DNA, the CDR3 is TGCGCCAGCAGCCAAGAAATATGGACAGCTAGCACAGATACGCAGTATTTT. This encodes CASSQEIWTASTDTQYF.

This sequence joins TRBV28 and TRBJ1-2, with 7 bases that match TRBD1. Looked up from germline, CDR1 is MDHEN and CDR2 is SYDVKM. V dropped 5 bases and J dropped 1; count of bases not matched to a gene: 16. This CDR3 contains 18 residues. As DNA, the CDR3 is TGTGCCAGCAGTCCACATATTGGGACAGCCTTTTTTAACTATGGCTACACCTTC. Translating it yields CASSPHIGTAFFNYGYTF.

The chain uses TRBV2 and TRBJ2-3, with 7 bases that match TRBD2. CDR1 and CDR2 from the germline V gene are SNHLY and FYNNEI. The CDR3 is 12 amino acids. Losses at the gene ends were 7 bases for V and 9 bases for J; bases not matched to a gene: 7. The CDR3 sequence is CASNLLARTQYF. For the CDR3, the DNA is TGTGCCAGCAATTTACTAGCGAGAACGCAGTATTTT.

The chain employs TRBV3-1 and TRBJ2-7, with TRBD2 identical over 7 bases. The CDR3 consists of 15 residues. CDR1 is LGHDT, CDR2 YNNKEL, per germline (reference sequence). The J segment lost 10 bases and the V segment lost 2 bases, leaving 14 bases of the junction unmatched. The CDR3: CASSQFGEGGHFQYF. CDR3 DNA sequence: TGTGCCAGCAGCCAATTCGGGGAGGGTGGTCATTTTCAGTACTTC.

This clonotype was counted between two and nine times. The chain carries TRBV7-9 and TRBJ2-7; a possible D gene is TRBD2 (5 bases). CDR1 is SEHNR, CDR2 FQNEAQ, per germline (reference sequence). Trimming shortened V by 0 bases and J by 7 bases, and 19 bases separated the two germline ends. CDR3 length: 16 amino acids. CDR3 amino acids: CASSLALASMRDEQYF. The CDR3 nucleotides are TGTGCCAGCAGCTTAGCTTTGGCGAGTATGAGGGATGAGCAGTACTTC.

V is TRBV28 and J is TRBJ2-7, with D perhaps TRBD2 (6 bases). The CDR3 totals 14 residues. The V and J ends lost 5 bases and 2 bases respectively, with 13 bases between them. Germline loops: CDR1 MDHEN, CDR2 SYDVKM. Written as DNA, the CDR3 is TGTGCCAGCAGTCCCACTACTAGCCCCTACGAGCAGTACTTC. Residues: CASSPTTSPYEQYF.

V usage is TRBV18 and J usage is TRBJ2-3; D may be TRBD1 or TRBD2 (5 bases each). The V end was cut by 3 bases, the J end by 3 bases, with 25 bases between. This CDR3 region has 19 residues. Germline CDR1 reads KGHSH; CDR2 reads LQKENI. The CDR3 bases are TGTGCCAGCTCACCGGAGTCGCTTTCCGGGACGGGCGGTACAGATACGCAGTATTTT. This sequence encodes CASSPESLSGTGGTDTQYF.

This clonotype was seen a handful of times. The rearrangement uses TRBV20-1 and TRBJ2-1; D is possibly TRBD1 (6 bases). The V and J ends lost 1 base and 4 bases respectively, with 14 bases between them. This CDR3 contains 15 residues. Germline V gives CDR1 DFQATT, CDR2 SNEGSKA (reference sequence). The CDR3 DNA reads TGCAGTGCTAGAGGTCCCTGGGGGCCTTACAATGAGCAGTTCTTC. Translation gives CSARGPWGPYNEQFF.

This clonotype was counted once. The chain carries TRBV3-1 and TRBJ2-1; 15 bases are a match to TRBD2. There are 18 residues in the CDR3. Germline-derived CDR1 and CDR2 are LGHDT and YNNKEL (reference sequence). The ends lost 2 bases at V and 7 bases at J; junction bases unmatched: 9. DNA for the CDR3: TGTGCCAGCAGCCAACGTCCCCCCGGGACTAGCGGGGGGAATGAGCAGTTCTTC. Amino acids: CASSQRPPGTSGGNEQFF.

The chain combines TRBV20-1 with TRBJ2-3; possible D gene TRBD2, 5 bases. Germline V lookup: CDR1 DFQATT, CDR2 SNEGSKA (reference sequence). CDR3 length: 13 amino acids. The V and J ends lost 7 bases and 0 bases respectively, with 11 bases between them. The CDR3 sequence: CSEVGKSTDTQYF. CDR3 DNA sequence: TGCAGTGAGGTCGGGAAGAGCACAGATACGCAGTATTTT.

The V call is TRBV7-8, the J call TRBJ1-2; a possible D gene is TRBD1 (5 bases). Trimming cost V 6 bases and J 9 bases, with 20 bases left between them. CDR3 length: 14 residues. Germline loops: CDR1 SGHVS, CDR2 FQNEAQ. The CDR3 nucleotides are TGTGCCAGCAGATCGGACGGGACGAGTGGGCGCTACACCTTC. The encoded protein is CASRSDGTSGRYTF.

This rearrangement joins TRBV12-3 or TRBV12-4 to TRBJ2-4; D gene uncertain. Near its end, the DNA agrees better with TRBJ2-7, so the J call may be wrong. CDR3 length: 14 amino acids. This chain's CDR3 is CASSSKNRAYEQYF. The DNA of the CDR3 is TGTGCCAGCAGTTCGAAGAATCGAGCCTACGAGCAGTACTTC.

This clonotype was observed a handful of times. This chain joins TRBV11-2 and TRBJ2-3, with D possibly TRBD2 on 6 matching bases. CDR3 length: 15 residues. V shed 1 base and J shed 2 bases, with 10 bases lying between them. Germline-derived CDR1 and CDR2 are SGHAT and FQNNGV. The DNA for the CDR3 is TGTGCCAGCAGCTTAGGGAGGGTAGTCACAGATACGCAGTATTTT. Translating gives CASSLGRVVTDTQYF.

This clonotype was found a few times. The V and J genes are TRBV20-1 and TRBJ1-1, with D hard to call. Germline lookup yields CDR1 DFQATT and CDR2 SNEGSKA (reference sequence). This CDR3 comprises 15 residues. V was clipped by 0 bases and J by 1 base, with 12 bases between them. CDR3 DNA sequence: TGCAGTGCTAGAGATCCGAGCGGAAGGAACACTGAAGCTTTCTTT. It yields the protein CSARDPSGRNTEAFF.

The V gene is TRBV19, the J gene TRBJ2-1; 7 bases map to TRBD2. With 4 bases clipped from V and 3 bases from J, the junction kept 9 bases outside the gene matches. The germline V gene has CDR1 LNHDA and CDR2 SQIVND (reference sequence). The CDR3 sequence is 16 residues long. The CDR3 coding sequence is TGTGCCAGTAGTACGACCATTGGCGGGGGCTACAATGAGCAGTTCTTC. Its protein product is CASSTTIGGGYNEQFF.

V is TRBV4-1 and J is TRBJ2-7, with a weak D call TRBD2 (5 bases). The CDR3 contains 15 residues. The V gene's germline CDR1 is MGHRA and CDR2 YSYEKL. Trimming removed 0 bases from V and 6 bases from J, with 15 bases in between. The CDR3 sequence: CASSQDNGRESEQYF. CDR3 coding DNA: TGCGCCAGCAGCCAAGATAACGGAAGGGAGAGCGAGCAGTACTTC.

The chain joins TRBV25-1 to TRBJ1-1, with 8 bases identical to TRBD1. The V gene end was trimmed by 6 bases and the J gene end by 11 bases; junction bases not matched to a gene: 11. CDR1 and CDR2 from the germline V gene are MGHDK and SYGVNS. The CDR3 contains 13 residues. CDR3 in DNA: TGTGCCAGCAGCATCGCAGGGGGCGTCGGTGCTTTCTTT. Its protein product is CASSIAGGVGAFF.

This clonotype turned up a few times. V gene TRBV7-2 combines with J gene TRBJ2-7; 7 nucleotides line up with TRBD2. V dropped 1 base and J dropped 0; count of bases not matched to a gene: 6. This CDR3 comprises 16 residues. CDR1 is SGHTA and CDR2 is FQGNSA in the germline V gene. DNA for the CDR3: TGTGCCAGCAGCTTAGTGGCGGCTAGCGGCTCCTACGAGCAGTACTTC. Translation gives CASSLVAASGSYEQYF.

The chain recombines TRBV29-1 with TRBJ2-3, with TRBD2 identical over 10 bases. The CDR3 is made up of 13 amino acids. Germline trimming cut 7 bases from V and 4 bases from J; bases unmatched to any gene: 5. CDR1 is SQVTM and CDR2 is ANQGSEA in the germline V gene. DNA for the CDR3: TGCAGCGCTAGCGGGAGAGTCTCAGATACGCAGTATTTT. Translated, it gives CSASGRVSDTQYF.

This clonotype was picked up a small number of times. This sequence joins TRBV2 and TRBJ2-7; perhaps TRBD2 as D (6 bases). V dropped 7 bases and J dropped 6 bases, with 16 bases sitting between them. The germline gives CDR1 SNHLY, CDR2 FYNNEI. The CDR3 covers 13 residues. The CDR3 coding sequence is TGTGCCAGCACTCTGGGGACGGGGGTCGAGCAGTACTTC. Translation gives CASTLGTGVEQYF.

This clonotype was observed a handful of times. This rearrangement joins TRBV6-2 or TRBV6-3 to TRBJ2-7, with TRBD2 matching 8 bases. V lost 2 bases, J lost 2 bases, and 2 bases stayed unmatched. The CDR3 runs 14 residues. Germline V CDR1 and CDR2: MNHEY, SVGEGT. The CDR3 sequence: CASSYRAGAYEQYF. For the CDR3, the DNA is TGTGCCAGCAGTTACCGAGCGGGAGCCTACGAGCAGTACTTC.

This clonotype was found a few times. The chain uses TRBV3-1 and TRBJ2-2; possibly TRBD2 for D (6 bases). The V and J ends lost 2 bases and 4 bases respectively, with 11 bases between them. Germline lookup yields CDR1 LGHDT and CDR2 YNNKEL (reference sequence). The CDR3 is 15 amino acids. In DNA, the CDR3 is TGTGCCAGCAGCCAAAACGGGGGTGGCACCGGGGAGCTGTTTTTT. It specifies CASSQNGGGTGELFF.

This clonotype was seen only a few times. The chain couples TRBV9 to TRBJ1-5; no definite D call. Germline V gene lookup returns CDR1 SGDLS and CDR2 YYNGEE. This CDR3 is built from 14 residues. V was trimmed by 3 bases and J by 3 bases, leaving 10 bases between them. For the CDR3, the DNA is TGTGCCAGCAGCGCCGGACGGAACAATCAGCCCCAGCATTTT. It encodes CASSAGRNNQPQHF. Drawing the rest from reference TRBV9 and TRBJ1-5, the complete variable domain is DSGVTQTPKHLITATGQRVTLRCSPRSGDLSVYWYQQSLDQGLQFLIQYYNGEERAKGNILERFSAQQFPDLHSELNLSSLELGDSALYFCASSAGRNNQPQHFGDGTRLSIL.

The gene calls are TRBV20-1 and TRBJ2-7; D gene unclear. V was cut by 3 bases and J by 0 bases, with 9 bases left in between. CDR3 length: 13 residues. Germline V gene sequence: CDR1 DFQATT, CDR2 SNEGSKA (reference sequence). The CDR3, as DNA: TGCAGTGCTAGTCCCGGTTTCTCCTACGAGCAGTACTTC. Its translation: CSASPGFSYEQYF.